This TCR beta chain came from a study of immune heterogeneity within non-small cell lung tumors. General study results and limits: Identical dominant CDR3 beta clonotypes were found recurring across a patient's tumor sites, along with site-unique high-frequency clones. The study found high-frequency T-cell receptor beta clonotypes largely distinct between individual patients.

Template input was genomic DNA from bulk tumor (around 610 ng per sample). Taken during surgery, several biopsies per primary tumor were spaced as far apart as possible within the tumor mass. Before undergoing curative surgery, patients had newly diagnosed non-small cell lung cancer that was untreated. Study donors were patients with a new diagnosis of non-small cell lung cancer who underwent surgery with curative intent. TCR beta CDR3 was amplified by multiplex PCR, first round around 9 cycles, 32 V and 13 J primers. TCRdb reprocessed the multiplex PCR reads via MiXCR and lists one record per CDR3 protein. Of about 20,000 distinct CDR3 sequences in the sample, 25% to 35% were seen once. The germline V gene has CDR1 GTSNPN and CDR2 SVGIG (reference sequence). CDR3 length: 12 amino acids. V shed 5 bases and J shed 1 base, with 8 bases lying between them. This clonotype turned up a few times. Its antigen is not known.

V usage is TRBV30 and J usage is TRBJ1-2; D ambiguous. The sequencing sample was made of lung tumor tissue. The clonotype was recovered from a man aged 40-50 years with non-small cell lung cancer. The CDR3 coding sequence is TGTGCCTGGTTCCAGCTTAACTATGGCTACACCTTC. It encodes CAWFQLNYGYTF.